The rows below give T cell receptor beta chains drawn from one sample of a study of shared T cell receptors in the human thymus. Produced via immunoSEQ multiplex PCR; TCRdb's table is partial and in-frame only. The table includes about 660,000 clones, roughly 90% detected once. Separately, the same data were catalogued under a study of human thymus T cells.

Sequencing used thymocytes. All receptors come from a boy under three years old with a congenital heart defect. Both conserved end residues are part of each CDR3. The order of the fields is clone size, D gene, J gene, V gene, CDR3 DNA, CDR3 protein. The D gene is left open where the match is weak. Some rows mark clone size as missing; the rest say once, few, many or name a class of expanded clone.

clone_size: .
d_call: .
j_call: TRBJ2-4
v_call: TRBV5-1
cdr3_nt: TGCGCCAGCAGCTTGGTAGGAGGTATGGCCCCCATAGCCAAAAACATTCAGTACTTC
cdr3_aa: CASSLVGGMAPIAKNIQYF

clone_size: once
d_call: .
j_call: TRBJ2-1
v_call: TRBV29-1
cdr3_nt: TGCAGCGTCACTGACAGGTACAATGAGCAGTTCTTC
cdr3_aa: CSVTDRYNEQFF

clone_size: .
d_call: TRBD2
j_call: TRBJ2-1
v_call: TRBV5-6
cdr3_nt: TGTGCCAGCAGCTTGGCCTCCCTAGCGGGAGAATCCAATGAGCAGTTCTTC
cdr3_aa: CASSLASLAGESNEQFF

clone_size: .
d_call: .
j_call: TRBJ2-3
v_call: TRBV12-5
cdr3_nt: TGTGCTAGTGGTTTGGTACAAGGACACCGTAAGGGGGATACGCAGTATTTT
cdr3_aa: CASGLVQGHRKGDTQYF

clone_size: once
d_call: .
j_call: TRBJ2-2
v_call: TRBV6-5
cdr3_nt: TGTGCCAGCAGTTACTCGGGAGACAACACCGGGGAGCTGTTTTTT
cdr3_aa: CASSYSGDNTGELFF

clone_size: .
d_call: .
j_call: TRBJ2-2
v_call: TRBV6-5
cdr3_nt: TGTGCCAGCAGTTCCAGGGGGGAAATCGGGGAGCTGTTTTTT
cdr3_aa: CASSSRGEIGELFF

clone_size: .
d_call: .
j_call: TRBJ2-7
v_call: TRBV11-3
cdr3_nt: TGTGCCAGCAGGGCCTCCTACGAGCAGTACTTC
cdr3_aa: CASRASYEQYF

clone_size: .
d_call: .
j_call: TRBJ2-7
v_call: TRBV7-8
cdr3_nt: TGTGCCAGCACCCCCTCTGAGGGAAGGCTCTTCTCCGAGCAGTACTTC
cdr3_aa: CASTPSEGRLFSEQYF

clone_size: .
d_call: TRBD2
j_call: TRBJ2-3
v_call: TRBV25-1
cdr3_nt: TGTGCCAGCGAAACTAGCGGGTCTAGCACAGATACGCAGTATTTT
cdr3_aa: CASETSGSSTDTQYF

clone_size: .
d_call: .
j_call: TRBJ1-5
v_call: TRBV2
cdr3_nt: TGTGCCAGCAGTGCAGGCAGGGCAAGGCAGCCCCAGCATTTT
cdr3_aa: CASSAGRARQPQHF

clone_size: .
d_call: .
j_call: TRBJ2-3
v_call: TRBV5-1
cdr3_nt: TGCGCCAGCAGCTTGGTGCGGACTCACACGGAGGTAGATACGCAGTATTTT
cdr3_aa: CASSLVRTHTEVDTQYF

clone_size: .
d_call: .
j_call: TRBJ2-7
v_call: TRBV6-5
cdr3_nt: TGTGCCAGCAGTTACTCTTCCGGGAGAGGGGACGACGAGCAGTACTTC
cdr3_aa: CASSYSSGRGDDEQYF

clone_size: .
d_call: .
j_call: TRBJ2-3
v_call: TRBV7-7
cdr3_nt: TGTGCTAGCAGCACCCCGACTAGTCCCTGTAGCACAGATACGCAGTATTTT
cdr3_aa: CASSTPTSPCSTDTQYF

clone_size: .
d_call: TRBD1
j_call: TRBJ1-2
v_call: TRBV28
cdr3_nt: TGTGCCAGCGGGACAGGGAGGGGCTACACCTTC
cdr3_aa: CASGTGRGYTF

clone_size: .
d_call: .
j_call: TRBJ2-3
v_call: TRBV11-2
cdr3_nt: TGTGCCAGCACCCCCGGGGGGCTGTTCACAGATACGCAGTATTTT
cdr3_aa: CASTPGGLFTDTQYF

clone_size: .
d_call: .
j_call: TRBJ2-2
v_call: TRBV27
cdr3_nt: TGTGCCAGCCGGGAGAACACCGGGGAGCTGTTTTTT
cdr3_aa: CASRENTGELFF

clone_size: .
d_call: TRBD2
j_call: TRBJ2-7
v_call: TRBV25-1
cdr3_nt: TGTGCCAGCAGTGAACCTCAGCGGGACCGCTCCTACGAGCAGTACTTC
cdr3_aa: CASSEPQRDRSYEQYF

clone_size: .
d_call: .
j_call: TRBJ1-1
v_call: TRBV4-1
cdr3_nt: TGCGCCAGCAGCCCTAGGGGAGGGAAACTGAACACTGAAGCTTTCTTT
cdr3_aa: CASSPRGGKLNTEAFF

clone_size: .
d_call: TRBD1
j_call: TRBJ1-5
v_call: TRBV30
cdr3_nt: TGTGCCTGGAGCAACAGGGGTGTCAATCAGCCCCAGCATTTT
cdr3_aa: CAWSNRGVNQPQHF

clone_size: .
d_call: .
j_call: TRBJ2-7
v_call: TRBV7-8
cdr3_nt: TGTGCCAGCAGCTTAGGCAGCCACACCCCGGGCGAGCAGTACTTC
cdr3_aa: CASSLGSHTPGEQYF

clone_size: .
d_call: .
j_call: TRBJ2-1
v_call: TRBV11-2
cdr3_nt: TGTGCCAGCAGCTTAGACAGGTTCGGGGCCTACAATGAGCAGTTCTTC
cdr3_aa: CASSLDRFGAYNEQFF

clone_size: .
d_call: TRBD2
j_call: TRBJ2-5
v_call: TRBV7-9
cdr3_nt: TGTGCCAGCAGCGGGGAGGGAGAGCAAGAGACCCAGTACTTC
cdr3_aa: CASSGEGEQETQYF